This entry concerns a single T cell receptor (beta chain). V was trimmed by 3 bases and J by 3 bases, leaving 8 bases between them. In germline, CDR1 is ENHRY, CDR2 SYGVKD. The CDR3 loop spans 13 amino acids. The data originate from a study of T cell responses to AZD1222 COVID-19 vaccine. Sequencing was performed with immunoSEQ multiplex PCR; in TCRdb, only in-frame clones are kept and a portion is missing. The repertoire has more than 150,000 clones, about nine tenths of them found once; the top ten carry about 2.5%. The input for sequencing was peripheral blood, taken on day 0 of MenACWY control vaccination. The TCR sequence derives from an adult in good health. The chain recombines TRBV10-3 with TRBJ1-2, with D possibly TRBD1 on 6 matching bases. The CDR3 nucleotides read TGTGCCATCAGTGAAGGGGGGGACTATGGCTACACCTTC. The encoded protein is CAISEGGDYGYTF.